The T cell receptor beta chain described here comes from a study of T cells after posttransplantation cyclophosphamide. Notes on the study in general: Recipient CMV seropositivity and CMV reactivation strongly tracked TRB clonality.

Cyclophosphamide on days +3 and +4 followed busulfan-fludarabine conditioning and a marrow graft. The repertoire was sequenced with immunoSEQ multiplex PCR; TCRdb's copy has only in-frame clones and lacks some. The data show 3,700 or so clones, with none appearing a single time. This clone was recorded many times. Its antigen remains unidentified. The germline V gene encodes CDR1 SGHTS and CDR2 YDEGEE. V lost 4 bases and J lost 6; bases outside the gene matches: 6. This CDR3 has 14 residues. The source is a female patient in her late teens or twenties who received an allogeneic stem cell transplant from an unrelated donor, was CMV-positive, and had acute GVHD only. The T cells may come from the graft donor. The rearrangement uses TRBV5-8 and TRBJ2-7; 11 bases are shared with TRBD2. Specimen: PBMCs, collected after allogeneic stem cell transplant with posttransplant cyclophosphamide. Here the CDR3 reads CASSILAGEGEQYF. The CDR3 DNA reads as TGTGCCAGCAGCATACTAGCGGGAGAGGGCGAGCAGTACTTC.